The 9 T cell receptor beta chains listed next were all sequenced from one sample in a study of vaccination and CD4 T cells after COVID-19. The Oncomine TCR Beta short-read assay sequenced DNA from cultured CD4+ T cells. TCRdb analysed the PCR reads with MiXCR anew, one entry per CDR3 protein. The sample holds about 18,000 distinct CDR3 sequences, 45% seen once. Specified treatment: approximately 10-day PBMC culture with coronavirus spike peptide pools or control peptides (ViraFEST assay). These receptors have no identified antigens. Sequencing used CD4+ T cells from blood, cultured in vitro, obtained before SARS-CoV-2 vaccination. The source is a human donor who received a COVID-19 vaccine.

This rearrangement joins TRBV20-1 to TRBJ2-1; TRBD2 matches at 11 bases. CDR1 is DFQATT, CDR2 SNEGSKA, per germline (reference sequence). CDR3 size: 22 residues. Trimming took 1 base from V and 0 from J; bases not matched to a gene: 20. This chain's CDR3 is CSARVGPITTSGGLTSYNEQFF. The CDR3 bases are TGCAGTGCTAGAGTTGGACCGATTACTACTAGCGGGGGCCTCACCTCCTACAATGAGCAGTTCTTC.

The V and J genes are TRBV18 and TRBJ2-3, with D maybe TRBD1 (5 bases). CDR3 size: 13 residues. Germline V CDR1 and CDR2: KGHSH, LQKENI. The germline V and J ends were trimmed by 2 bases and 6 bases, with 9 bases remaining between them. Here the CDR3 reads CASSPTPGDTQYF. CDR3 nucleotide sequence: TGTGCCAGCTCACCAACTCCAGGGGATACGCAGTATTTT.

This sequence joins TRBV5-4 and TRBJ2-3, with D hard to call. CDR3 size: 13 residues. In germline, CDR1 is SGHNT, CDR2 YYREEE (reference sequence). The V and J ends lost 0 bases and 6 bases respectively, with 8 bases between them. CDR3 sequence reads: CASSLEGTDTQYF. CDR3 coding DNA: TGTGCCAGCAGCTTGGAGGGTACGGATACGCAGTATTTT.

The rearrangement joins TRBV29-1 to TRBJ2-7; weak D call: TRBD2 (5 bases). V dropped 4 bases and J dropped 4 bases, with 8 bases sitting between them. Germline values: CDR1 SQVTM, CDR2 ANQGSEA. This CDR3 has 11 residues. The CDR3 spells CSVGERYEQYF. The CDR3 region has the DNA TGCAGCGTTGGGGAGAGATACGAGCAGTACTTC.

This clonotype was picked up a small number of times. CDR3 nucleotides: TGTGCCAGCAGTTACAGCACCATACAGGGGGTCGGCACAGATACGCAGTATTTT. It codes for CASSYSTIQGVGTDTQYF. The chain carries TRBV6-5 and TRBJ2-3, with TRBD1 matching over 8 bases. This CDR3 comprises 18 residues. The V gene's germline CDR1 is MNHEY and CDR2 SVGAGI. Trimming cost V 2 bases and J 1 base; bases outside gene matches: 11.

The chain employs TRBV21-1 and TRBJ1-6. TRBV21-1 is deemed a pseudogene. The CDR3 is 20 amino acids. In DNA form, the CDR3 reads TGTGCCAGCAGCAAAGCCCCGAAGCGTACGGGCTCCTCCTATAATTCACCCCTCCACTTT. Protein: CASSKAPKRTGSSYNSPLHF.

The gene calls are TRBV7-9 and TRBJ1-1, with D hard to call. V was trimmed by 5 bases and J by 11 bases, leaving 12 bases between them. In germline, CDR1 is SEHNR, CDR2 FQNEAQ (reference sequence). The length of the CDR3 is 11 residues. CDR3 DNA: TGTGCCAGCAGCAGCCCTATGGGGGCTTTCTTT. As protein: CASSSPMGAFF.

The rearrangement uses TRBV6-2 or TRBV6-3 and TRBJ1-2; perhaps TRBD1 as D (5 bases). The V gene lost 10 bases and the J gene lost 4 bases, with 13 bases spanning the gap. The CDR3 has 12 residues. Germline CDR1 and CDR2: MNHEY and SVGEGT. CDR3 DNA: TGTGCCACTCACAGGACGGCCTATGGCTACACCTTC. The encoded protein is CATHRTAYGYTF.

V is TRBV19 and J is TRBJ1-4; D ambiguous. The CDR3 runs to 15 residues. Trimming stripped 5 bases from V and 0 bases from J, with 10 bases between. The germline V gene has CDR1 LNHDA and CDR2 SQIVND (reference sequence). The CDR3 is CASSLGSATNEKLFF. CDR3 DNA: TGTGCCAGTAGTCTAGGCAGCGCAACTAATGAAAAACTGTTTTTT.